Listed below are T cell receptor beta chains from one sample, sequenced in a study of T-cell reconstitution after alpha-beta-depleted transplantation in children. TCRdb re-analysed the PCR reads in MiXCR, keeping a single row per CDR3 protein. This sample yields about 980,000 distinct CDR3 sequences, of which about 26% are seen a single time; under 30% belongs to the top ten. The specimen was PBMCs, mostly from graft donor cells, collected 360 days after TCRalphabeta/CD19-depleted stem cell transplant. These receptors originate from a boy under three years old who had a stem cell transplant for SCID, so the T cells may come from the graft donor. Both conserved end residues are part of each CDR3. The order of the fields is J gene, V gene, CDR3 length, CDR3 protein.

j_call: TRBJ1-3; v_call: TRBV29-1; cdr3_length: 15; cdr3_aa: CSVADIGGSGNTIYF
j_call: TRBJ2-5; v_call: TRBV29-1; cdr3_length: 14; cdr3_aa: CSVDRSPGGETQYF
j_call: TRBJ2-2; v_call: TRBV15; cdr3_length: 16; cdr3_aa: CATSRHRGANTGELFF
j_call: TRBJ2-3; v_call: TRBV12-3/TRBV12-4; cdr3_length: 16; cdr3_aa: CASRPLRGAGTDTQYF
j_call: TRBJ1-1; v_call: TRBV20-1; cdr3_length: 14; cdr3_aa: CSAIRKLMNTEAFF
j_call: TRBJ2-1; v_call: TRBV20-1; cdr3_length: 14; cdr3_aa: CSASFGSVVNEQFF
j_call: TRBJ1-4; v_call: TRBV12-3/TRBV12-4; cdr3_length: 14; cdr3_aa: CASSSTGVREKLFF
j_call: TRBJ2-1; v_call: TRBV20-1; cdr3_length: 15; cdr3_aa: CSARKGIGSYNEQFF
j_call: TRBJ2-5; v_call: TRBV18; cdr3_length: 13; cdr3_aa: CASSPEGRETQYF
j_call: TRBJ2-2; v_call: TRBV12-3/TRBV12-4; cdr3_length: 16; cdr3_aa: CASSYFGTSNTGELFF
j_call: TRBJ1-4; v_call: TRBV5-6; cdr3_length: 18; cdr3_aa: CASSLAGDGTALNEKLFF
j_call: TRBJ2-7; v_call: TRBV18; cdr3_length: 11; cdr3_aa: CASSSSDEQYF
j_call: TRBJ2-2; v_call: TRBV20-1; cdr3_length: 13; cdr3_aa: CSAPGPSKRELFF
j_call: TRBJ2-2; v_call: TRBV5-1; cdr3_length: 20; cdr3_aa: CASSPYVLSGYGPNTGELFF
j_call: TRBJ2-7; v_call: TRBV4-3; cdr3_length: 16; cdr3_aa: CASSQDSGSYIYEQYF
j_call: TRBJ2-2; v_call: TRBV24-1; cdr3_length: 13; cdr3_aa: CATGQGTAGELFF
j_call: TRBJ2-1; v_call: TRBV5-6; cdr3_length: 16; cdr3_aa: CASSVSGGAMSNEQFF
j_call: TRBJ2-1; v_call: TRBV18; cdr3_length: 14; cdr3_aa: CASSPRQGVGEQFF
j_call: TRBJ1-5; v_call: TRBV27; cdr3_length: 16; cdr3_aa: CASSLSGDRRVQPQHF
j_call: TRBJ2-6; v_call: TRBV6-6; cdr3_length: 18; cdr3_aa: CASSYSPPRPPGANVLTF
j_call: TRBJ1-3; v_call: TRBV29-1; cdr3_length: 13; cdr3_aa: CSVRGFSGNTIYF
j_call: TRBJ2-7; v_call: TRBV12-3/TRBV12-4; cdr3_length: 14; cdr3_aa: CASTLGAGAYEQYF
j_call: TRBJ2-7; v_call: TRBV7-6; cdr3_length: 16; cdr3_aa: CASSLVSSPSSYEQYF